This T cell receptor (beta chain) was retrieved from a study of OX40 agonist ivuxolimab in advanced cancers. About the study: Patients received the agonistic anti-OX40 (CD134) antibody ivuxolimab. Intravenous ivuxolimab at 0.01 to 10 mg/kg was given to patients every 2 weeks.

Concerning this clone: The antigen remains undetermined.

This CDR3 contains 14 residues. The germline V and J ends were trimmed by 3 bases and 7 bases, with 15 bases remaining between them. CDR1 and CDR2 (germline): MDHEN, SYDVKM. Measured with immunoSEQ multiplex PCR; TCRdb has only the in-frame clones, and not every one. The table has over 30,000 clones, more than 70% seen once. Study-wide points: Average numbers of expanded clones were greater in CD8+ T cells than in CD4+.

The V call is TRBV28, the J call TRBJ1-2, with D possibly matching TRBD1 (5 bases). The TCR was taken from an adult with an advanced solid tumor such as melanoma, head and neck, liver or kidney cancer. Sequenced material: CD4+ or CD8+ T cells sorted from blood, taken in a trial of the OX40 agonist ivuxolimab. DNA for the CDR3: TGTGCCAGCAGTTTTACCGGGGGTAAAGCTGGCTACACCTTC. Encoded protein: CASSFTGGKAGYTF.